This T cell receptor (beta chain) originates from a study of molecular identifiers for immune sequencing clone quantification. Naive CD8 T cells were picked out by sorting for CD8+CD4-CCR7+CD45RA+. This clonotype showed up just a few times. Germline V gives CDR1 SQVTM, CDR2 ANQGSEA. The CDR3 consists of 20 residues. The V segment lost 0 bases and the J segment 9 bases; nucleotides outside the gene matches: 26. TCRdb processed the PCR reads anew with MiXCR; each CDR3 protein has one entry. The table lists approximately 630,000 distinct CDR3 sequences, 25% of them singletons. Sequencing used naive CD8+ T cells from blood, with Jurkat cell RNA spiked in. Subset noted: FACS-sorted CD8+CD4-CCR7+CD45RA+ naive T cells. The genes are TRBV29-1 and TRBJ2-1, with TRBD2 matching over 7 bases. This sequence originates from a human donor in good health. Some libraries in this study had Jurkat cell RNA spiked in. The CDR3 DNA sequence: TGCAGCGTTGAAGATTGGGGGTCTAGCGGCCTAATACGGCGTACAGGTGAGCAGTTCTTC. This sequence encodes CSVEDWGSSGLIRRTGEQFF.